This T cell receptor beta chain came from a study of early T cells in non-severe SARS-CoV-2 infection. Study as a whole: RNA in bulk from unsorted whole blood was sequenced, and chains were unpaired.

The protocol attached unique molecular identifiers to individual cDNA molecules. TCRdb independently ran MiXCR on the 5' RACE reads; one entry per CDR3 protein. The repertoire has some 83,000 distinct CDR3 sequences, more than 9% of them found once; the top ten carry over 7%. This clonotype has ten or more counts. Its antigen is currently unknown. The study's findings and limits: Comparison of clonotypes with VDJdb favored anti-spike CD8 responses while missing private and CD4 specificities.

In germline, CDR1 is SGHVS, CDR2 FQNEAQ. V was pared by 6 bases and J by 4 bases, with 18 bases between. CDR3 length: 16 residues. This specimen consisted of whole blood, obtained at baseline. The chain couples TRBV7-8 to TRBJ2-2; weak D call: TRBD1 (6 bases). The sequence derives from an adult who was a healthcare worker with PCR-confirmed SARS-CoV-2 infection or an uninfected control (not recorded which). CDR3 nucleotides: TGTGCCAGCAGTTCCACCGGGACAAGTGGCACCGGGGAGCTGTTTTTT. It translates to CASSSTGTSGTGELFF.